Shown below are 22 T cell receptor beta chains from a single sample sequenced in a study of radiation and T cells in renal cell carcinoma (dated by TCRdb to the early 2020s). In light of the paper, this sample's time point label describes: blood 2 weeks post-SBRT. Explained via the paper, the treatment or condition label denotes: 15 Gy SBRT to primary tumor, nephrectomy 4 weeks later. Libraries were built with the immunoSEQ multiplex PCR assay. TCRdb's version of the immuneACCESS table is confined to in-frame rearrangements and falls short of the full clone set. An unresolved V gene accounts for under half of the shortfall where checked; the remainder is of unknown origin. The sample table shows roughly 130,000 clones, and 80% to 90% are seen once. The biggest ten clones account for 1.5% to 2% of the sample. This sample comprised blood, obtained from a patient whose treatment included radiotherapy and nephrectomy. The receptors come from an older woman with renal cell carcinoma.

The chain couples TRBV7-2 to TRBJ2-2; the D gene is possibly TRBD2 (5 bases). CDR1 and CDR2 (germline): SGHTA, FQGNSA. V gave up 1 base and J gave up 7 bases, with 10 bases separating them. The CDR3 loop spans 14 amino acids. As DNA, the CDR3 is TGTGCCAGCAGCTTAGTATACCGGGGCGGGGAGCTGTTTTTT. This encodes CASSLVYRGGELFF.

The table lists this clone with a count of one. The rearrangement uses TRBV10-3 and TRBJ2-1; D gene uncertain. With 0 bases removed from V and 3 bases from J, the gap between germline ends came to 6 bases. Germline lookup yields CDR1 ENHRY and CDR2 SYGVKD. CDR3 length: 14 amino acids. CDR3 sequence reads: CAISESTGYNEQFF. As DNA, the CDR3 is TGTGCCATCAGTGAGTCAACTGGCTACAATGAGCAGTTCTTC.

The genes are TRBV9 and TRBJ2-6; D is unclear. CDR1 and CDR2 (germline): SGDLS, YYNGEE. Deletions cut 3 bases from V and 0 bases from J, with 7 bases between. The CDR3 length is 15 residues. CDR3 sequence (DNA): TGTGCCAGCAGCGCCGTCTACTCTGGGGCCAACGTCCTGACTTTC. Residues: CASSAVYSGANVLTF.

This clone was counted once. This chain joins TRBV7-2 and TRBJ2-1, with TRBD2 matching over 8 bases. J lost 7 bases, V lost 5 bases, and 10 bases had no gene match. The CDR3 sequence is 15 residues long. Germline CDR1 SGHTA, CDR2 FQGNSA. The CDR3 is CASSVSGTLWNEQFF. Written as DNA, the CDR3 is TGTGCCAGCAGCGTTAGCGGGACCCTCTGGAATGAGCAGTTCTTC.

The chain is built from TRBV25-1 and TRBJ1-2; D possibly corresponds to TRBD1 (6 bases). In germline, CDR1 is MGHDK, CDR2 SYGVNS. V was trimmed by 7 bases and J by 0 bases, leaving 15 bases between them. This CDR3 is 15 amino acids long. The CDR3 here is CASNPGQLANYGYTF. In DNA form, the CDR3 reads TGTGCCAGCAACCCAGGACAGCTAGCTAACTATGGCTACACCTTC.

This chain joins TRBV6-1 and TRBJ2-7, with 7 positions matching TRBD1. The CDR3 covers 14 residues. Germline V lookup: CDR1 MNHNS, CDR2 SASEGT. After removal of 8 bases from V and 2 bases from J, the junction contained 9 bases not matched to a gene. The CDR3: CASGSTGLTYEQYF. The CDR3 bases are TGTGCCAGCGGATCGACAGGGCTAACCTACGAGCAGTACTTC.

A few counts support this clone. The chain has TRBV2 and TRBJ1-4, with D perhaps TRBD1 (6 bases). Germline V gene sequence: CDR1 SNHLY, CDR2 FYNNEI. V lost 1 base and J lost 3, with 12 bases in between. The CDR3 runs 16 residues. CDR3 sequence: CASSEVIGGPNEKLFF. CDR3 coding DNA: TGTGCCAGCAGTGAAGTGATTGGGGGGCCTAATGAAAAACTGTTTTTT. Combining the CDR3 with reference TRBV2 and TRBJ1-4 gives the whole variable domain EPEVTQTPSHQVTQMGQEVILRCVPISNHLYFYWYRQILGQKVEFLVSFYNNEISEKSEIFDDQFSVERPDGSNFTLKIRSTKLEDSAMYFCASSEVIGGPNEKLFFGSGTQLSVL.

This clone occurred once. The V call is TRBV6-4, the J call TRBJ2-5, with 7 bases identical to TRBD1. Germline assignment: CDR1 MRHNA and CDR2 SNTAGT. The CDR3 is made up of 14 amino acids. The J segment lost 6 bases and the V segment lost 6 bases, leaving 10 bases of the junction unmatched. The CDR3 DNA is TGTGCCAGCAGCCAACAAGGGGGCGCGAAGACCCAGTACTTC. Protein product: CASSQQGGAKTQYF.

The CDR3 DNA reads as TGCGCCAGCAGCCAAGATTCCTCGGGAACCGGGGGGACCCAGTACTTC. It specifies CASSQDSSGTGGTQYF. The V gene is TRBV4-3, the J gene TRBJ2-5; D perhaps matches TRBD2 (6 bases). V was shortened by 0 bases and J by 7 bases, with 18 bases between the two germline ends. The length of the CDR3 is 16 residues. The germline CDR1 and CDR2 sequences are LGHNA and YSLEER.

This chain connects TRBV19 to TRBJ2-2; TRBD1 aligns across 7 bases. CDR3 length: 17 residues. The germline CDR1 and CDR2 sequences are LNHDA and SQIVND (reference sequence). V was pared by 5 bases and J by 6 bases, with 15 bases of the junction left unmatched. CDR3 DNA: TGTGCCAGTAGTCCCCGAGAGAGGACAGGTGCGGCCGGGGAGCTGTTTTTT. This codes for CASSPRERTGAAGELFF. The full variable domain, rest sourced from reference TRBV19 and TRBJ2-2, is DGGITQSPKYLFRKEGQNVTLSCEQNLNHDAMYWYRQDPGQGLRLIYYSQIVNDFQKGDIAEGYSVSREKKESFPLTVTSAQKNPTAFYLCASSPRERTGAAGELFFGEGSRLTVL.

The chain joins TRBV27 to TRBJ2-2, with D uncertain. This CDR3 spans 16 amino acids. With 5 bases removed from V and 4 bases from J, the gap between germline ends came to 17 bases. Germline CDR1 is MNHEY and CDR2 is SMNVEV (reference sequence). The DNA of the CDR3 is TGTGCCAGCAGTCCTGAGGCCCAGCCGGCCACCGGGGAGCTGTTTTTT. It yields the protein CASSPEAQPATGELFF.

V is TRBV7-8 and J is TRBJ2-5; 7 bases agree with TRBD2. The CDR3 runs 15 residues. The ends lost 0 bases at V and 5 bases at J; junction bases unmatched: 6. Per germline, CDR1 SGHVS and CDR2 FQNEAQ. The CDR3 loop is CASSLAGGQEETQYF. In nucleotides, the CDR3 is TGTGCCAGCAGCTTAGCGGGAGGGCAGGAGGAGACCCAGTACTTC.

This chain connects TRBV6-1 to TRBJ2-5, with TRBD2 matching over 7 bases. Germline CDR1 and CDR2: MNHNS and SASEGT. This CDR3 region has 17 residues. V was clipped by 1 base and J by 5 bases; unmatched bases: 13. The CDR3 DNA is TGTGCCAGCAGTGAAGGAAGATGGGGCCCCGGGGGGGAGACCCAGTACTTC. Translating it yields CASSEGRWGPGGETQYF.

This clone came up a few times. The CDR3 sequence is CASSPRVWESTIYF. CDR3 nucleotides: TGTGCCAGCAGCCCTAGGGTCTGGGAAAGCACCATATATTTT. V is TRBV7-9 and J is TRBJ1-3, with D unresolved. The ends were cut back, 5 bases at V and 9 bases at J, with 17 bases in the middle. This CDR3 comprises 14 residues. Germline V gives CDR1 SEHNR, CDR2 FQNEAQ (reference sequence). Full variable domain (rest looked up from reference TRBV7-9 and TRBJ1-3): DTGVSQNPRHKITKRGQNVTFRCDPISEHNRLYWYRQTLGQGPEFLTYFQNEAQLEKSRLLSDRFSAERPKGSFSTLEIQRTEQGDSAMYLCASSPRVWESTIYFGEGSWLTVV.

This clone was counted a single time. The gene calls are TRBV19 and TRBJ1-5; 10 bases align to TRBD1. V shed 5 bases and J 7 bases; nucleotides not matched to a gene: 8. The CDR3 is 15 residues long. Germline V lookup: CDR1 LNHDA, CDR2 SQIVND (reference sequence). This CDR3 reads CASSPGQGLNQPQHF. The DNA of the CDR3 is TGTGCCAGTAGTCCGGGACAGGGGTTAAACCAGCCCCAGCATTTT.

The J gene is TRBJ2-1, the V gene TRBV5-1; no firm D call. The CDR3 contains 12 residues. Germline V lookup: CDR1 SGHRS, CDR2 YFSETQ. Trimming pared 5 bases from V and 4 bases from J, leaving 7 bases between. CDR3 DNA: TGCGCCAGCAGAGGGTTATACAATGAGCAGTTCTTC. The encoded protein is CASRGLYNEQFF.

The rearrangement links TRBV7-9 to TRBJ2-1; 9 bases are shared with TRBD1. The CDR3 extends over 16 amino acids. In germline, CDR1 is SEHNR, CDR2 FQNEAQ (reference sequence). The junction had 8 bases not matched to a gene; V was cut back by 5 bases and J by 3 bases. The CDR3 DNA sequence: TGTGCCAGCAGCCTAACGGGACAGGGCCTCTACAATGAGCAGTTCTTC. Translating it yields CASSLTGQGLYNEQFF.

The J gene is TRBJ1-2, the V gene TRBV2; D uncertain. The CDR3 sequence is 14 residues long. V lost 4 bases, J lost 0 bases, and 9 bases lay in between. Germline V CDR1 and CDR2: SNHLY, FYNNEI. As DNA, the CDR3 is TGTGCCAGCAGTGCCCTGGCAGCTAACTATGGCTACACCTTC. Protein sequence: CASSALAANYGYTF.

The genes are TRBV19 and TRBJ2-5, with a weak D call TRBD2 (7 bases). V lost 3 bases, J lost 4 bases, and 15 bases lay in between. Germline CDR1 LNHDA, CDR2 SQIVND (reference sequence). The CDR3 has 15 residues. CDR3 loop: CASSIGAGARETQYF. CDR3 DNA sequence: TGTGCCAGTAGTATTGGGGCGGGGGCTCGAGAGACCCAGTACTTC.

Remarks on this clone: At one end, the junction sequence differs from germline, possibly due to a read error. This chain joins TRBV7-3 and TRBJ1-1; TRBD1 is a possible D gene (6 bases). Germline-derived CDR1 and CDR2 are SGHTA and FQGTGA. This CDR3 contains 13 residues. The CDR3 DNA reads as TGTGCCAGCAGCTTAAGAGGGGACACCGAAGCTTTCTTT. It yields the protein CASSLRGDTEAFF. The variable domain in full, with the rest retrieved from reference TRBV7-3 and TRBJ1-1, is GAGVSQTPSNKVTEKGKYVELRCDPISGHTALYWYRQSLGQGPEFLIYFQGTGAADDSGLPNDRFFAVRPEGSVSTLKIQRTERGDSAVYLCASSLRGDTEAFFGQGTRLTVV.

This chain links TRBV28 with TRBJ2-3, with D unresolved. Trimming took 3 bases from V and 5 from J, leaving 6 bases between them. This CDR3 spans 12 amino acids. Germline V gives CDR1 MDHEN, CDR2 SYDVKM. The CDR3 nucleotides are TGTGCCAGCAGTTTGACGGTAGATACGCAGTATTTT. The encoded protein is CASSLTVDTQYF.

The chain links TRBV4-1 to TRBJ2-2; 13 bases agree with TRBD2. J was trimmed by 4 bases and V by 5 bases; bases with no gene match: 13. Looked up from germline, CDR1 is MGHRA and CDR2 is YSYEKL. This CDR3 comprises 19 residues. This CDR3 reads CASSFKLAGGTPSTGELFF. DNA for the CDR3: TGCGCCAGCAGCTTCAAACTAGCGGGAGGGACCCCGAGCACCGGGGAGCTGTTTTTT.